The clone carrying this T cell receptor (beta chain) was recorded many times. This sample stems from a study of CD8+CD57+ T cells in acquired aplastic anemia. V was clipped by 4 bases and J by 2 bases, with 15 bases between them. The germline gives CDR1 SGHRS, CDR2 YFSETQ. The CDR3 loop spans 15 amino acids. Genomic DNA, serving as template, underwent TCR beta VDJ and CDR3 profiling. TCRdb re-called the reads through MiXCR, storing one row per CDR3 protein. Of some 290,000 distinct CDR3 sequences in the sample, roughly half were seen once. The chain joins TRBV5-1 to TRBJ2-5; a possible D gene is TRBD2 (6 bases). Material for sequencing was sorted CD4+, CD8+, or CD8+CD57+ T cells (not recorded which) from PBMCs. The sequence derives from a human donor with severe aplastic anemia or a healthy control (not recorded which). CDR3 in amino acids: CASSMAPGTQETQYF. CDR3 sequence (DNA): TGCGCCAGCAGCATGGCCCCGGGGACTCAAGAGACCCAGTACTTC.